These T cell receptor beta chains were read from a single sample in a study of shared clonotypes between healthy human individuals. Sequencing used immunoSEQ multiplex PCR; TCRdb keeps in-frame clones, though not all of them. The repertoire consists of millions of clones, with approximately 95% occurring once and the leading ten covering about 1.1%. Sequenced input: naive CD8+ T cells sorted from blood. These receptors were obtained from a man in his late teens or twenties in good health. Each CDR3 is given with its conserved first and last residue. A D gene is named only where the DNA matches it firmly. A clone size is listed for some rows: how often the clone was seen (once, few, many), or a class if it is expanded.

clone_size: -; v_call: TRBV10-1; j_call: TRBJ2-5; d_call: -; cdr3_aa: CASSESFRRETQYF; cdr3_nt: TGCGCCAGCAGTGAGTCGTTTCGGCGGGAGACCCAGTACTTC
clone_size: -; v_call: TRBV7-9; j_call: TRBJ2-5; d_call: -; cdr3_aa: CASSAHSAQETQYF; cdr3_nt: TGTGCCAGCAGCGCACACAGCGCCCAAGAGACCCAGTACTTC
clone_size: -; v_call: TRBV11-2; j_call: TRBJ1-5; d_call: -; cdr3_aa: CASSLDPTEGQPQHF; cdr3_nt: TGTGCCAGCAGCTTAGATCCTACAGAAGGTCAGCCCCAGCATTTT
clone_size: -; v_call: TRBV4-2; j_call: TRBJ1-1; d_call: -; cdr3_aa: CASSQEEGTNTEAFF; cdr3_nt: TGTGCCAGCAGCCAAGAGGAGGGAACGAACACTGAAGCTTTCTTT
clone_size: -; v_call: TRBV15; j_call: TRBJ2-3; d_call: -; cdr3_aa: CATSRDPGEGTDTQYF; cdr3_nt: TGTGCCACCAGCAGAGATCCAGGGGAGGGGACAGATACGCAGTATTTT
clone_size: -; v_call: TRBV4-1; j_call: TRBJ1-1; d_call: -; cdr3_aa: CASSLVSGPNTEAFF; cdr3_nt: TGCGCCAGCAGCCTCGTATCGGGGCCGAACACTGAAGCTTTCTTT
clone_size: -; v_call: TRBV25-1; j_call: TRBJ2-3; d_call: -; cdr3_aa: CASSAPGLELDTQYF; cdr3_nt: TGTGCCAGCAGTGCTCCGGGACTGGAACTGGATACGCAGTATTTT
clone_size: -; v_call: TRBV5-6; j_call: TRBJ2-3; d_call: -; cdr3_aa: CASSSGTSTDTQYF; cdr3_nt: TGTGCCAGCAGCTCCGGGACTAGCACAGATACGCAGTATTTT
clone_size: once; v_call: TRBV2; j_call: TRBJ1-5; d_call: -; cdr3_aa: CASRLGTFTYQPQHF; cdr3_nt: TGTGCCAGCAGGCTAGGCACATTCACATACCAGCCCCAGCATTTT
clone_size: -; v_call: TRBV2; j_call: TRBJ1-3; d_call: -; cdr3_aa: CASKGGEGNTIYF; cdr3_nt: TGTGCCAGCAAGGGGGGTGAGGGAAACACCATATATTTT
clone_size: -; v_call: TRBV19; j_call: TRBJ2-7; d_call: -; cdr3_aa: CASSIRETGHEQYF; cdr3_nt: TGTGCCAGTAGTATAAGGGAGACGGGTCACGAGCAGTACTTC
clone_size: -; v_call: TRBV7-2; j_call: TRBJ1-1; d_call: -; cdr3_aa: CASSSTRGGFLDTEAFF; cdr3_nt: TGTGCCAGCAGCTCCACCCGCGGGGGGTTTTTGGACACTGAAGCTTTCTTT
clone_size: -; v_call: TRBV2; j_call: TRBJ2-3; d_call: -; cdr3_aa: CASRSISTDTQYF; cdr3_nt: TGTGCCAGCAGAAGCATCAGCACAGATACGCAGTATTTT
clone_size: -; v_call: TRBV5-4; j_call: TRBJ2-7; d_call: TRBD2; cdr3_aa: CASSLGDAGGYEQYF; cdr3_nt: TGTGCCAGCAGCTTAGGGGACGCGGGGGGCTACGAGCAGTACTTC
clone_size: -; v_call: TRBV10-2; j_call: TRBJ2-5; d_call: -; cdr3_aa: CASVEALGQETQYF; cdr3_nt: TGCGCCAGTGTGGAGGCGCTGGGCCAAGAGACCCAGTACTTC
clone_size: -; v_call: TRBV5-1; j_call: TRBJ2-5; d_call: TRBD1; cdr3_aa: CASSLEGGGETQYF; cdr3_nt: TGCGCCAGCAGCTTGGAAGGGGGCGGGGAGACCCAGTACTTC
clone_size: few; v_call: TRBV7-9; j_call: TRBJ1-1; d_call: -; cdr3_aa: CASSLVGQGNTEAFF; cdr3_nt: TGTGCCAGCAGCTTAGTTGGGCAGGGGAACACTGAAGCTTTCTTT
clone_size: -; v_call: TRBV30; j_call: TRBJ1-5; d_call: -; cdr3_aa: CAWDATGDNQPQHF; cdr3_nt: TGTGCCTGGGACGCGACCGGAGACAATCAGCCCCAGCATTTT
clone_size: -; v_call: TRBV5-6; j_call: TRBJ1-3; d_call: -; cdr3_aa: CASSLVGGNTIYF; cdr3_nt: TGTGCCAGCAGCTTGGTTGGGGGAAACACCATATATTTT
clone_size: -; v_call: TRBV6-6; j_call: TRBJ1-2; d_call: -; cdr3_aa: CASSLHPTPNYGYTF; cdr3_nt: TGTGCCAGCAGCTTACACCCAACCCCTAACTATGGCTACACCTTC
clone_size: -; v_call: TRBV30; j_call: TRBJ2-7; d_call: TRBD1; cdr3_aa: CAWIGDRGYEQYF; cdr3_nt: TGTGCCTGGATTGGGGACAGGGGCTACGAGCAGTACTTC
clone_size: -; v_call: TRBV6-5; j_call: TRBJ1-1; d_call: TRBD1; cdr3_aa: CASSYGTDGADEAFF; cdr3_nt: TGTGCCAGCAGTTACGGGACAGATGGGGCTGATGAAGCTTTCTTT
clone_size: -; v_call: TRBV4-2; j_call: TRBJ2-2; d_call: -; cdr3_aa: CASSQDFWTTENTGELFF; cdr3_nt: TGTGCCAGCAGCCAAGATTTCTGGACGACAGAGAACACCGGGGAGCTGTTTTTT
clone_size: -; v_call: TRBV11-2; j_call: TRBJ2-5; d_call: -; cdr3_aa: CASSWTAQETQYF; cdr3_nt: TGTGCCAGCAGCTGGACAGCCCAAGAGACCCAGTACTTC
clone_size: -; v_call: TRBV27; j_call: TRBJ1-1; d_call: -; cdr3_aa: CASSWQQDTEAFF; cdr3_nt: TGTGCCAGCAGTTGGCAGCAAGACACTGAAGCTTTCTTT
clone_size: -; v_call: TRBV19; j_call: TRBJ2-3; d_call: -; cdr3_aa: CASSMLATSTDTQYF; cdr3_nt: TGTGCCAGTAGTATGTTAGCGACTAGCACAGATACGCAGTATTTT
clone_size: once; v_call: TRBV30; j_call: TRBJ1-1; d_call: -; cdr3_aa: CAWSVLGDEAFF; cdr3_nt: TGTGCCTGGAGTGTTCTAGGGGATGAAGCTTTCTTT
clone_size: -; v_call: TRBV7-7; j_call: TRBJ2-3; d_call: TRBD2; cdr3_aa: CASRRPAGEVDTQYF; cdr3_nt: TGTGCTAGCAGACGACCCGCGGGAGAGGTAGATACGCAGTATTTT
clone_size: -; v_call: TRBV11-2; j_call: TRBJ2-5; d_call: -; cdr3_aa: CASSLGGGGPQYF; cdr3_nt: TGTGCCAGCAGCTTAGGAGGCGGCGGACCCCAGTACTTC
clone_size: -; v_call: TRBV13; j_call: TRBJ2-1; d_call: TRBD2; cdr3_aa: CASSLAGGRDEQFF; cdr3_nt: TGTGCCAGCAGCCTAGCGGGGGGACGGGATGAGCAGTTCTTC
clone_size: -; v_call: TRBV9; j_call: TRBJ2-1; d_call: TRBD1; cdr3_aa: CASSPQTGGFGNEQFF; cdr3_nt: TGTGCCAGCAGCCCACAGACAGGGGGGTTTGGCAATGAGCAGTTCTTC
clone_size: -; v_call: TRBV6-6; j_call: TRBJ1-4; d_call: -; cdr3_aa: CASSLWGQGGEKLFF; cdr3_nt: TGTGCCAGCAGTCTCTGGGGGCAAGGTGGTGAAAAACTGTTTTTT
clone_size: -; v_call: TRBV7-8; j_call: TRBJ2-7; d_call: TRBD2; cdr3_aa: CASSPGTSGSIHEQYF; cdr3_nt: TGTGCCAGCAGCCCAGGGACTAGCGGGAGTATCCACGAGCAGTACTTC
clone_size: -; v_call: TRBV5-6; j_call: TRBJ2-7; d_call: -; cdr3_aa: CASSLNLGEQYF; cdr3_nt: TGTGCCAGCAGCTTGAATCTGGGTGAGCAGTACTTC
clone_size: -; v_call: TRBV6-1; j_call: TRBJ1-6; d_call: TRBD1; cdr3_aa: CASSETRGQGLQNSPLHF; cdr3_nt: TGTGCCAGCAGTGAAACCCGGGGACAGGGCCTACAAAATTCACCCCTCCACTTT
clone_size: once; v_call: TRBV9; j_call: TRBJ1-6; d_call: -; cdr3_aa: CASSVSNYNSPLHF; cdr3_nt: TGTGCCAGCAGCGTATCGAACTATAATTCACCCCTCCACTTT
clone_size: -; v_call: TRBV11-2; j_call: TRBJ2-7; d_call: -; cdr3_aa: CASSLHRYRDEQYF; cdr3_nt: TGTGCCAGCAGCCTCCACAGGTATCGGGACGAGCAGTACTTC
clone_size: -; v_call: TRBV27; j_call: TRBJ2-3; d_call: TRBD1; cdr3_aa: CASSWTGGADTQYF; cdr3_nt: TGTGCCAGCAGTTGGACAGGGGGGGCAGATACGCAGTATTTT
clone_size: -; v_call: TRBV28; j_call: TRBJ1-1; d_call: TRBD1; cdr3_aa: CASSYSQGDTEAFF; cdr3_nt: TGTGCCAGCAGTTACTCCCAGGGGGACACTGAAGCTTTCTTT
clone_size: once; v_call: TRBV29-1; j_call: TRBJ2-2; d_call: -; cdr3_aa: CRGQDTGELFF; cdr3_nt: TGCAGAGGGCAGGACACCGGGGAGCTGTTTTTT
clone_size: -; v_call: TRBV10-3; j_call: TRBJ2-1; d_call: TRBD2; cdr3_aa: CAIGREGIEQFF; cdr3_nt: TGTGCCATCGGGCGGGAGGGTATTGAGCAGTTCTTC
clone_size: -; v_call: TRBV13; j_call: TRBJ2-5; d_call: TRBD1; cdr3_aa: CASSLDRAGEETQYF; cdr3_nt: TGTGCCAGCAGCCTGGACAGGGCCGGCGAAGAGACCCAGTACTTC
clone_size: -; v_call: TRBV13; j_call: TRBJ2-7; d_call: -; cdr3_aa: CASSLDPYEQYF; cdr3_nt: TGTGCCAGCAGCTTAGACCCGTACGAGCAGTACTTC
clone_size: -; v_call: TRBV9; j_call: TRBJ2-2; d_call: -; cdr3_aa: CASSPTSKAWAGELFF; cdr3_nt: TGTGCCAGCAGCCCAACCTCCAAGGCTTGGGCCGGGGAGCTGTTTTTT
clone_size: -; v_call: TRBV5-6; j_call: TRBJ2-7; d_call: -; cdr3_aa: CASSLDLQSSYEQYF; cdr3_nt: TGTGCCAGCAGCTTGGATCTTCAGTCCTCCTACGAGCAGTACTTC
clone_size: -; v_call: TRBV30; j_call: TRBJ2-3; d_call: -; cdr3_aa: CAWSVLTGGADTQYF; cdr3_nt: TGTGCCTGGAGTGTACTAACAGGGGGGGCAGATACGCAGTATTTT
clone_size: -; v_call: TRBV4-1; j_call: TRBJ2-3; d_call: -; cdr3_aa: CASSRTDGFTDTQYF; cdr3_nt: TGCGCCAGCAGCCGGACTGACGGCTTTACAGATACGCAGTATTTT